A single sample gave rise to the 14 T cell receptor beta chains below, sequenced in a study of blood T cell repertoires in COVID-19. The assay was immunoSEQ multiplex PCR, and TCRdb's table has in-frame clones only and misses some. In the table there are a few hundred thousand clones, about 89% of which are singletons. The sample consisted of peripheral blood. These receptors were collected from a woman aged 25 to 39 with COVID-19, enrolled during active disease.

The chain joins TRBV12-3 or TRBV12-4 to TRBJ2-7; D is perhaps TRBD1 (5 bases). The CDR3 spans 12 residues. Between the trimmed V and J ends, which lost 2 bases and 5 bases, there was a span of 7 bases. CDR3: CASSLKGHEQYF. CDR3 in DNA: TGTGCCAGCAGTTTAAAGGGGCACGAGCAGTACTTC.

This chain connects TRBV7-2 to TRBJ1-2; 7 bases fit TRBD1. J was trimmed by 2 bases and V by 4 bases; bases with no gene match: 1. Germline assignment: CDR1 SGHTA and CDR2 FQGNSA. The CDR3 spans 13 residues. Here the CDR3 reads CASSSRGNYGYTF. DNA of the CDR3: TGTGCCAGCAGCTCCAGGGGGAACTATGGCTACACCTTC.

This sequence joins TRBV29-1 and TRBJ2-7; D not resolved. CDR3 length: 12 amino acids. Trimming pared 6 bases from V and 0 bases from J, leaving 9 bases between. Germline values: CDR1 SQVTM, CDR2 ANQGSEA. DNA of the CDR3: TGCAGCGTCCTCAAGCCCTCCTACGAGCAGTACTTC. Its translation is CSVLKPSYEQYF.

The rearrangement uses TRBV27 and TRBJ1-4, with D perhaps TRBD1 (5 bases). Trimming left V 3 bases short and J 6 bases short, with 11 bases between. This CDR3 has 14 residues. Germline assignment: CDR1 MNHEY and CDR2 SMNVEV (reference sequence). Here the CDR3 reads CASSFGGLYEKLFF. In nucleotides, the CDR3 is TGTGCCAGCAGTTTCGGGGGGTTGTATGAAAAACTGTTTTTT. The whole variable domain, remainder taken from reference TRBV27 and TRBJ1-4, is EAQVTQNPRYLITVTGKKLTVTCSQNMNHEYMSWYRQDPGLGLRQIYYSMNVEVTDKGDVPEGYKVSRKEKRNFPLILESPSPNQTSLYFCASSFGGLYEKLFFGSGTQLSVL.

V usage is TRBV24-1 and J usage is TRBJ2-3, with 7 bases that match TRBD2. This CDR3 is built from 19 residues. Germline V gives CDR1 KGHDR, CDR2 SFDVKD. V gave up 4 bases and J gave up 2 bases; unmatched junction bases: 17. This CDR3 reads CATSDPPGAVGTNTDTQYF. As DNA, the CDR3 is TGTGCCACCAGTGACCCTCCAGGCGCCGTCGGGACTAACACAGATACGCAGTATTTT.

The CDR3 region is CATSLDMTSGITYEQYF. DNA of the CDR3: TGTGCCACCAGCCTTGATATGACTAGCGGGATCACCTACGAGCAGTACTTC. The chain has TRBV15 and TRBJ2-7; 11 bases are shared with TRBD2. The CDR3 runs to 17 residues. CDR1 is LNHNV, CDR2 YYDKDF, per germline (reference sequence). V trimming: 5 bases; J trimming: 2 bases; junction bases outside the gene matches: 11.

The V call is TRBV6-5, the J call TRBJ1-2; 7 bases are shared with TRBD1. CDR1 MNHEY and CDR2 SVGAGI come from the germline V gene. The CDR3 runs to 13 residues. V lost 5 bases to trimming and J lost 8 bases; unmatched junction nucleotides: 8. The CDR3 DNA sequence: TGTGCCAGCAGTACCCAGGGGGGTAAGGGCTACACCTTC. Translating it yields CASSTQGGKGYTF.

The chain uses TRBV29-1 and TRBJ1-4; unclear D gene. The CDR3 runs 12 residues. Germline-derived CDR1 and CDR2 are SQVTM and ANQGSEA. The V gene lost 4 bases and the J gene lost 8 bases, with 11 bases spanning the gap. The DNA for the CDR3 is TGCAGCGTTGTAGGAGTAGGAGAAAAACTGTTTTTT. It translates to CSVVGVGEKLFF.

V gene TRBV7-2 combines with J gene TRBJ2-4; 8 positions agree with TRBD1. This CDR3 is built from 19 residues. The trim removed 2 bases at V and 0 bases at J, leaving 12 bases unmatched. Germline lookup yields CDR1 SGHTA and CDR2 FQGNSA. CDR3 region: CASSLQIGTGDLAKNIQYF. CDR3 DNA: TGTGCCAGCAGCTTACAGATTGGGACAGGAGATCTAGCCAAAAACATTCAGTACTTC.

The genes are TRBV13 and TRBJ1-1; D is undetermined. Germline lookup yields CDR1 PRHDT and CDR2 FYEKMQ (reference sequence). The CDR3 covers 13 residues. Trimming removed 5 bases at V and 6 bases at J, with 13 bases between. The CDR3 is CASSPPSESEAFF. For the CDR3, the DNA is TGTGCCAGCAGCCCCCCGTCGGAGTCTGAAGCTTTCTTT.

The genes are TRBV10-1 and TRBJ2-3; TRBD2 aligns across 10 bases. Trimming took 4 bases from V and 6 from J; bases not matched to a gene: 7. Germline V lookup: CDR1 WNHNN, CDR2 SYGVQD (reference sequence). The CDR3 has 15 residues. CDR3 loop: CASSGLAGDLDTQYF. The DNA for the CDR3 is TGCGCCAGCAGTGGTCTAGCGGGAGATTTGGATACGCAGTATTTT.

The chain is built from TRBV29-1 and TRBJ1-2, with D unclear. V lost 5 bases to trimming and J lost 6 bases, with 4 bases between them. Germline V gene data show CDR1 as SQVTM and CDR2 as ANQGSEA. This CDR3 contains 9 residues. CDR3 sequence reads: CSVLDGYTF. The CDR3 nucleotides are TGCAGCGTTTTAGATGGCTACACCTTC.

The rearrangement links TRBV4-3 to TRBJ2-3; 10 bases line up with TRBD2. In germline, CDR1 is LGHNA, CDR2 YSLEER. The CDR3 length is 15 residues. V lost 4 bases and J lost 4; bases outside the gene matches: 5. The CDR3 sequence: CASSPSGSIADTQYF. In DNA form, the CDR3 reads TGCGCCAGCAGCCCTAGCGGGAGTATCGCAGATACGCAGTATTTT.

The sample holds one count of this clone. This chain joins TRBV6-5 and TRBJ2-1, with 11 bases fitting TRBD2. With 7 bases clipped from V and 5 bases from J, the junction kept 7 bases outside the gene matches. CDR1 MNHEY and CDR2 SVGAGI come from the germline V gene. The CDR3 runs 15 residues. In DNA, the CDR3 is TGTGCCAGCAAATTAGCGGGAGGGATCCACAATGAGCAGTTCTTC. It translates to CASKLAGGIHNEQFF.